This TCR beta chain was identified in a study of blood T cell repertoires in COVID-19. Germline V CDR1 and CDR2: LGHDT, YNNKEL (reference sequence). CDR3 length: 16 residues. The junction had 14 bases not matched to a gene; V was cut back by 7 bases and J by 4 bases. Cohort assignment relied on participant-reported clinical history. Study processing details: Quantification of nucleated cells was approximated via reference gene primer amplification. The protocol was immunoSEQ multiplex PCR, while the TCRdb copy is restricted to in-frame clones and leaves out a portion. The V and J calls and the clone size are those of that table, but D and trimming were determined from the DNA. Of hundreds of thousands of clones detected, about 91% appear once; the ten largest clones hold approximately 9%.

The V call is TRBV3-1 (or the pseudogene TRBV3-2), the J call TRBJ2-7; TRBD1 aligns across 9 bases. Sequencing used PBMCs or T cells enriched from blood (not recorded which). The clonotype was recovered from a woman aged 18-35 years who had recovered from COVID-19. CDR3 amino acids: CASTLRAGQGSYEQYF. CDR3 coding DNA: TGTGCCAGCACCTTGAGGGCGGGACAGGGTAGTTACGAGCAGTACTTC.